These T cell receptor beta chains were read from a single sample in a study of blood T cells in healthy people across ages. TCRdb re-analysed the 5' RACE reads in MiXCR, keeping a single row per CDR3 protein. The sample includes 800,000 or so distinct CDR3 sequences, 20% to 25% seen only once; the top ten take 3% to 4.5%. The data were also submitted as part of a second study, on T cells of mothers and their children.

The sequencing sample was made of blood. These receptors all stem from a boy younger than 18 in good health. The CDR3 runs from the conserved cysteine through the conserved F or W.

V gene,J gene,CDR3 protein
TRBV4-3,TRBJ2-5,CASSPDRVGQETQYF
TRBV20-1,TRBJ2-1,CSIRVVGRNEQFF
TRBV28,TRBJ2-3,CASSVTGDDTDTQYF
TRBV12-3/TRBV12-4,TRBJ1-1,CASSFKGNTEAFF
TRBV2,TRBJ2-7,CASSEVLTGATVSEQYF
TRBV20-1,TRBJ1-2,CSASRLEYGYTF
TRBV6-2/TRBV6-3,TRBJ2-5,CASSWTTKETQYF
TRBV20-1,TRBJ2-4,CSASSGLAVNIQYF
TRBV7-9,TRBJ1-2,CASSPSLGAGGYTF
TRBV28,TRBJ2-4,CASSLEDRASYAKNIQYF
TRBV7-6,TRBJ2-7,CASSPRATSGTTYEQYF
TRBV7-2,TRBJ2-4,CASSPNVGQNIQYF
TRBV15,TRBJ2-1,CATSPTAEYNEQFF
TRBV6-5,TRBJ1-4,CASSYPPGTTNEKLFF
TRBV2,TRBJ2-6,CASSPGQSGANVLTF
TRBV18,TRBJ1-2,CASSPRPVPIPNYGYTF
TRBV7-9,TRBJ2-7,CASSPPGGNEQYF
TRBV20-1,TRBJ2-5,CSASVAVKETQYF
TRBV7-3,TRBJ2-1,CASSLNGGGYNEQFF
TRBV4-1,TRBJ2-6,CASSPGPSGANVLAF
TRBV3-1,TRBJ2-1,CASSQDWPDYNEQFF
TRBV2,TRBJ2-4,CASQGRSWAKNIQYF
TRBV12-3/TRBV12-4,TRBJ1-4,CASQLGGGHEKLFF
TRBV7-9,TRBJ2-7,CASSQLAEGREQYF
TRBV7-3,-,CASSPYGTSGRASVYNEQFF
TRBV7-2,TRBJ2-5,CASSLTGGEAQYF
TRBV15,TRBJ1-2,CATSRETGANYGYTF
TRBV29-1,TRBJ1-2,CSVPGHNDGYTF
TRBV6-2/TRBV6-3,TRBJ1-1,CASSYSGSFNTEAFF
TRBV11-2,TRBJ2-1,CASSLVPRSYNEQFF
TRBV27,TRBJ2-1,CASSSTSGGIYNEQFF
TRBV20-1,TRBJ2-1,CSARASSREAYNEQFF
TRBV5-5,TRBJ1-1,CASANDGVNTEAFF
TRBV13,TRBJ2-2,CASSLDSANTGELFF
TRBV28,TRBJ1-2,CASSSPGPQVGGYTF
TRBV29-1,TRBJ1-2,CSVEQGAGYTF
TRBV7-9,TRBJ2-3,CASSLEGSRQYF
TRBV12-3/TRBV12-4,TRBJ1-6,CASSAYSEDNSPLHF
TRBV6-2/TRBV6-3,-,CASSYHPDRATYEQYF
TRBV30,TRBJ2-5,CAWSVQSGGASETQYF
TRBV4-3,TRBJ2-6,CASSQGAGANVLTF
TRBV6-5,TRBJ1-1,CASSYGTGNTEAFF
TRBV28,TRBJ1-3,CASSSTWGNTIYF
TRBV28,TRBJ1-2,CASSTAGPVGYTF
TRBV25-1,TRBJ2-1,CASSDPTGIYNEQFF
TRBV27,TRBJ2-7,CASSFTGGYEQYF
TRBV20-1,TRBJ2-7,CSARESSYEQYF
TRBV6-5,-,CASSYLRQGRVYEQYF
TRBV29-1,TRBJ2-1,CSVVTLGEQFF
TRBV29-1,TRBJ2-5,CSHSGSGVETQYF
TRBV27,TRBJ2-2,CASSPYTGELFF
TRBV18,TRBJ2-4,CASSPGDQNIQYF
TRBV7-2,TRBJ2-4,CASSVGGTAGSKNIQYF
TRBV20-1,TRBJ2-4,CSANRDRAPLAKNIQYF
TRBV18,-,CASSRPGGYEQYF
TRBV7-2,TRBJ1-2,CASSLVGSGYTF
TRBV30,TRBJ1-2,CAWSPDRTTGYTF